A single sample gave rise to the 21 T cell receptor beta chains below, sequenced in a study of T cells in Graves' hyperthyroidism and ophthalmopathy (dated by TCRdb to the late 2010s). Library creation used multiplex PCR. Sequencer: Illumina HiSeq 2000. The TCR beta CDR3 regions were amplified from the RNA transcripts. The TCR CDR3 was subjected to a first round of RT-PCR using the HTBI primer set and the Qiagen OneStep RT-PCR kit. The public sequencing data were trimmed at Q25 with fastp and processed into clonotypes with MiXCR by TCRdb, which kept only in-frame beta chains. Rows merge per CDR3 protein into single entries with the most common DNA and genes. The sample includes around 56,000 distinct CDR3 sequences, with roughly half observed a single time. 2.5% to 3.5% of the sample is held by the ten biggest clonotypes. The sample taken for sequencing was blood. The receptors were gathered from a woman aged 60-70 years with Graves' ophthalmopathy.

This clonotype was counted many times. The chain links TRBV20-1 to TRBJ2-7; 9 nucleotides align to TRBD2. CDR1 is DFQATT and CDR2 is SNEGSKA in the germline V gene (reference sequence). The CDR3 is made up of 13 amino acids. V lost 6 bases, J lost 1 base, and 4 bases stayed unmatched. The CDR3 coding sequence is TGCAGTGCGGGGGGACTAGCTTCCTACGAGCAGTACTTC. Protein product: CSAGGLASYEQYF.

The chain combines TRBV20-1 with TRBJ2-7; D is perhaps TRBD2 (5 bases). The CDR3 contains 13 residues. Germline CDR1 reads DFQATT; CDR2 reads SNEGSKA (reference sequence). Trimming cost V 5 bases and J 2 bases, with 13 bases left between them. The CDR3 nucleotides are TGCAGTGCTGCCCGGAGCGGCACCTACGAGCAGTACTTC. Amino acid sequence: CSAARSGTYEQYF.

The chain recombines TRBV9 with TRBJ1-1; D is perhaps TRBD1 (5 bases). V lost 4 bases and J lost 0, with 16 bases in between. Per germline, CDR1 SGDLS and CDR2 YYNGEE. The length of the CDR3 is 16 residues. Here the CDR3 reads CASSRGGLGVNTEAFF. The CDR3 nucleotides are TGTGCCAGCAGCCGTGGGGGGTTGGGCGTGAACACTGAAGCTTTCTTT.

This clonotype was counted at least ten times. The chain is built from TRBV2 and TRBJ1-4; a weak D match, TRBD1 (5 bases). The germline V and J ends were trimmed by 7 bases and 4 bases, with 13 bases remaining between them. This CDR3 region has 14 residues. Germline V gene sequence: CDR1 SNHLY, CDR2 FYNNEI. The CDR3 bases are TGTGCCAGCAAGAGGGACGGGAATAATGAAAAACTGTTTTTT. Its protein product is CASKRDGNNEKLFF.

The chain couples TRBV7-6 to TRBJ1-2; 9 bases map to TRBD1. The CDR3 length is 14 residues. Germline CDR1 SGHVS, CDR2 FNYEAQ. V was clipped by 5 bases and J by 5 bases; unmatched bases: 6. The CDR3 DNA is TGTGCCAGCAGCAGACCCGGGACAGGGTATGGCTACACCTTC. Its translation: CASSRPGTGYGYTF.

DNA for the CDR3: TGTGCCAGCAGTGTACTAGCGGGAGTTGAGCAGTTCTTC. Translated, it gives CASSVLAGVEQFF. V usage is TRBV6-4 and J usage is TRBJ2-1, with 11 nucleotides matching TRBD2. The CDR3 covers 13 residues. The trim removed 4 bases at V and 9 bases at J, leaving 2 bases unmatched. Germline CDR1 reads MRHNA; CDR2 reads SNTAGT.

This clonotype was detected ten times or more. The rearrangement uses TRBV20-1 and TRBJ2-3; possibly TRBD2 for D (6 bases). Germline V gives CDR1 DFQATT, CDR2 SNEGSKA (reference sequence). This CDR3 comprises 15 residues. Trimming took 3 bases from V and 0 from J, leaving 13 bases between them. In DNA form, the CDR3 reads TGCAGTGCTAGCGGGGGACGCGATAGCACAGATACGCAGTATTTT. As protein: CSASGGRDSTDTQYF.

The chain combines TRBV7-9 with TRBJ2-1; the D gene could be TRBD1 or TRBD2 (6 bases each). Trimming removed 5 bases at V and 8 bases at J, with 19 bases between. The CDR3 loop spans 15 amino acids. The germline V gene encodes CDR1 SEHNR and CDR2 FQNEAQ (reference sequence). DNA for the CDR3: TGTGCCAGCAGCGGAATGGAAGGGGGAGGTTATGAGCAGTTCTTC. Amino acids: CASSGMEGGGYEQFF. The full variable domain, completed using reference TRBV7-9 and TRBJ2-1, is DTGVSQNPRHKITKRGQNVTFRCDPISEHNRLYWYRQTLGQGPEFLTYFQNEAQLEKSRLLSDRFSAERPKGSFSTLEIQRTEQGDSAMYLCASSGMEGGGYEQFFGPGTRLTVL.

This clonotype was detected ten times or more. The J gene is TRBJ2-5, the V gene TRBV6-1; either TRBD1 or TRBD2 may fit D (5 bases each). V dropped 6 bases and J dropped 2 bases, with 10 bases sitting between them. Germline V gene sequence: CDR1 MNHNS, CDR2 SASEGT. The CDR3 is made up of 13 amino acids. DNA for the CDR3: TGTGCCAGCAGCTTGGGGGATCAAGAGACCCAGTACTTC. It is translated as CASSLGDQETQYF.

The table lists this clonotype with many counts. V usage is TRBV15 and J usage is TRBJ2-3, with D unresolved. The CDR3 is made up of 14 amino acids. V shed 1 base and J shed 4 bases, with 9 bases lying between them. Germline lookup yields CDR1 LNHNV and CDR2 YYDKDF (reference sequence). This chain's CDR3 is CATSRASLSDTQYF. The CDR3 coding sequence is TGTGCCACCAGCAGAGCCTCCCTATCAGATACGCAGTATTTT.

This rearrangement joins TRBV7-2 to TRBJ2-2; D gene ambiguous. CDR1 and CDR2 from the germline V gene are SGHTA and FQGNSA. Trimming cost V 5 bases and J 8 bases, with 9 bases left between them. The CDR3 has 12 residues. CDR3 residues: CASSPGVGELFF. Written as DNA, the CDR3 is TGTGCCAGCAGCCCAGGAGTGGGGGAGCTGTTTTTT.

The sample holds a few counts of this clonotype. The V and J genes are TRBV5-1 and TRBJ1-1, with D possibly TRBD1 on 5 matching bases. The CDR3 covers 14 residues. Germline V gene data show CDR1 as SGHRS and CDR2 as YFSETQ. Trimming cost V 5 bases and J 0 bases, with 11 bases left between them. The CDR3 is CASSVTGMNTEAFF. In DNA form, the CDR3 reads TGCGCCAGCAGTGTAACAGGCATGAACACTGAAGCTTTCTTT. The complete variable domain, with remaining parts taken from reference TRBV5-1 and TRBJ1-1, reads KAGVTQTPRYLIKTRGQQVTLSCSPISGHRSVSWYQQTPGQGLQFLFEYFSETQRNKGNFPGRFSGRQFSNSRSEMNVSTLELGDSALYLCASSVTGMNTEAFFGQGTRLTVV.

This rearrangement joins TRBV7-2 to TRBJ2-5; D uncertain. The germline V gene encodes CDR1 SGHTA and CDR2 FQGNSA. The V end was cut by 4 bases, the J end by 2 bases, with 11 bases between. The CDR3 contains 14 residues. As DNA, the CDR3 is TGTGCCAGCAGCTCCTCTCACAGACAAGAGACCCAGTACTTC. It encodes CASSSSHRQETQYF.

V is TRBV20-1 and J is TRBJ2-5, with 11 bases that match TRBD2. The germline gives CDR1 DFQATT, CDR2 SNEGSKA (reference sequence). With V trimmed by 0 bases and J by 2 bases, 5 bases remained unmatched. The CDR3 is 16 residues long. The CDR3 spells CSAREMASGRQETQYF. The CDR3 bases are TGCAGTGCTAGAGAAATGGCTAGCGGGAGGCAAGAGACCCAGTACTTC.

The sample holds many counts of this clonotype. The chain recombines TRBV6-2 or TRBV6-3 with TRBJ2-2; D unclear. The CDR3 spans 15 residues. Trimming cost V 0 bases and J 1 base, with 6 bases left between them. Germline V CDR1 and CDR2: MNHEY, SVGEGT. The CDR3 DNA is TGTGCCAGCAGTTACTCGGAAGGGAACACCGGGGAGCTGTTTTTT. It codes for CASSYSEGNTGELFF.

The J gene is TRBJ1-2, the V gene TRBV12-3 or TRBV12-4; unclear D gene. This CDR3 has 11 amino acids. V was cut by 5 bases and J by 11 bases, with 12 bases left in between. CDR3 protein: CASSAAKGYTF. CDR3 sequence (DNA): TGTGCCAGCAGTGCCGCCAAGGGTTACACCTTC.

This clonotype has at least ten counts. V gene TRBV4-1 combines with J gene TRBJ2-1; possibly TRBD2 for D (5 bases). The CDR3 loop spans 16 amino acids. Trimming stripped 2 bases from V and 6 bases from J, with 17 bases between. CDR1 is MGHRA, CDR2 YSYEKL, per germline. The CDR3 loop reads CASSQPGGANGNEQFF. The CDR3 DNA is TGCGCCAGCAGCCAACCTGGAGGCGCAAACGGCAATGAGCAGTTCTTC.

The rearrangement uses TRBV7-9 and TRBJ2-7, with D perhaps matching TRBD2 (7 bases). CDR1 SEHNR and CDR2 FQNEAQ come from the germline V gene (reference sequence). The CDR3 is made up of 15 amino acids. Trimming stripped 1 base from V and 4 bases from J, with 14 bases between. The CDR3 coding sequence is TGTGCCAGCAGCTTAGAAGGGGGGGCCGTTTACGAGCAGTACTTC. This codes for CASSLEGGAVYEQYF. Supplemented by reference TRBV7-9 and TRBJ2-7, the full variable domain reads DTGVSQNPRHKITKRGQNVTFRCDPISEHNRLYWYRQTLGQGPEFLTYFQNEAQLEKSRLLSDRFSAERPKGSFSTLEIQRTEQGDSAMYLCASSLEGGAVYEQYFGPGTRLTVT.

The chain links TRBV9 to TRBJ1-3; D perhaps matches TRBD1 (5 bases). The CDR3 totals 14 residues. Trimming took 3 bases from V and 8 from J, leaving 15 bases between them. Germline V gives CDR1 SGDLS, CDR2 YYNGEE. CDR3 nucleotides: TGTGCCAGCAGCGCCGGGACGGGGAAGGACACCATATATTTT. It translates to CASSAGTGKDTIYF.

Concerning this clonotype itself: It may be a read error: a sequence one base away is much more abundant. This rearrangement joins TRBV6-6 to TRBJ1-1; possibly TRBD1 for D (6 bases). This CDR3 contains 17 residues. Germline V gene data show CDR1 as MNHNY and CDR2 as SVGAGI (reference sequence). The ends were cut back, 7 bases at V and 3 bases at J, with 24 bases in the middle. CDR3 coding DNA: TGTGCCAGCATAGGGGTGGGGGCGCCGCCAGAAGACACTGAAGCTTTCTTT. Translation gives CASIGVGAPPEDTEAFF.

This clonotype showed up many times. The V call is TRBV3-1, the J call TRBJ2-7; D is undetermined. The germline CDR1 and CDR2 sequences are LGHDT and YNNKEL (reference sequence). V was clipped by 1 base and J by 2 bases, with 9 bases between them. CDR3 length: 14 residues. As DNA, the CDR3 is TGTGCCAGCAGCCAAGCGGTAAAGGCCTACGAGCAGTACTTC. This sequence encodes CASSQAVKAYEQYF.